This T cell receptor (beta chain) is drawn from a study of blood T cell repertoires in COVID-19. Study-level information: From T cells, B-cell-depleted T cells, or PBMCs came the material, which was cDNA or gDNA.

Original data processing: Estimation of nucleated cell counts relied on the amplification of reference gene primers. The assay was immunoSEQ multiplex PCR, and TCRdb's table has in-frame clones only and misses some. D and trimming were read from the DNA, whereas the V and J calls and clone size are those reported in that table. The sample contains approximately 440,000 clones, 90% of which appear only once. The germline V gene encodes CDR1 SGHRS and CDR2 YFSETQ. There are 14 residues in the CDR3. The trim removed 5 bases at V and 11 bases at J, leaving 14 bases unmatched. Those enrolled, adults aged roughly 18 to 100 years, came from roughly 22 US areas.

The TCR sequence derives from a man younger than 35 who had recovered from COVID-19. Sequencing was performed on PBMCs or T cells enriched from blood (not recorded which). The genes are TRBV5-1 and TRBJ2-3; 7 bases are shared with TRBD2. The CDR3 DNA reads TGCGCCAGCAGTGATACGGGAGGCTCCCATGAGCAGTATTTT. Translated, it gives CASSDTGGSHEQYF. The full variable domain, with the rest looked up from reference TRBV5-1 and TRBJ2-3, is KAGVTQTPRYLIKTRGQQVTLSCSPISGHRSVSWYQQTPGQGLQFLFEYFSETQRNKGNFPGRFSGRQFSNSRSEMNVSTLELGDSALYLCASSDTGGSHEQYFGPGTRLTVL.